Listed here are 32 T cell receptor beta chains from one sample, sequenced in a study of T cells in Graves' hyperthyroidism and ophthalmopathy. Using RNA transcripts as the source, TCR beta CDR3 regions were amplified. TCR CDR3 regions were first amplified by RT-PCR with HTBI primers. TCRdb used MiXCR to reprocess the multiplex PCR reads, holding one entry per CDR3 protein. The sample includes some 550,000 distinct CDR3 sequences, around 20% of them seen just once. The sample consisted of blood. The receptors here all came from a man aged 18-30 years with Graves' hyperthyroidism.

This clonotype was recorded many times. The chain is built from TRBV7-9 and TRBJ1-1; TRBD1 aligns across 9 bases. Looked up from germline, CDR1 is SEHNR and CDR2 is FQNEAQ (reference sequence). The CDR3 is 13 residues long. The V and J ends lost 4 bases and 6 bases, in that order; junction bases with no gene match: 3. The CDR3 sequence is CASSWTGVAEAFF. The CDR3, as DNA: TGTGCCAGCAGCTGGACAGGGGTCGCTGAAGCTTTCTTT.

This chain joins TRBV18 and TRBJ1-3; D is undetermined. With 5 bases removed from V and 0 bases from J, the gap between germline ends came to 11 bases. Germline lookup yields CDR1 KGHSH and CDR2 LQKENI. The CDR3 runs 15 residues. DNA for the CDR3: TGTGCCAGCTCATCGCTACAGAGCTCTGGAAACACCATATATTTT. This codes for CASSSLQSSGNTIYF.

The chain joins TRBV5-6 to TRBJ2-7, with D possibly being TRBD1 (6 bases). The germline V gene has CDR1 SGHDT and CDR2 YYEEEE. The germline V and J ends were trimmed by 0 bases and 3 bases, with 13 bases remaining between them. The CDR3 length is 15 residues. The CDR3 region is CASSLGTAGIYEQYF. The CDR3 coding sequence is TGTGCCAGCAGCTTGGGGACAGCCGGCATCTACGAGCAGTACTTC.

This clonotype has ten or more counts. V usage is TRBV12-3 or TRBV12-4 and J usage is TRBJ2-7, with 8 bases identical to TRBD2. V was clipped by 8 bases and J by 6 bases; unmatched bases: 9. The CDR3 is made up of 13 amino acids. The CDR3 DNA follows: TGTGCCAGCCGTTCTGGACTAGCTGGCGAGCAGTACTTC. Translating gives CASRSGLAGEQYF.

This clonotype was recorded at least ten times. The chain carries TRBV14 and TRBJ1-2, with D maybe TRBD1 (5 bases). Germline values: CDR1 SGHDN, CDR2 FVKESK. This CDR3 spans 17 amino acids. The V end lost 1 base, the J end lost 3 bases, and 18 bases lay between the germline ends. This chain's CDR3 is CASSQGGGWGMDYGYTF. The CDR3 bases are TGTGCCAGCAGCCAAGGCGGCGGCTGGGGGATGGACTATGGCTACACCTTC.

This chain links TRBV7-9 with TRBJ2-7; 8 positions agree with TRBD1. The germline CDR1 and CDR2 sequences are SEHNR and FQNEAQ (reference sequence). The V segment lost 6 bases and the J segment 3 bases; nucleotides outside the gene matches: 10. The CDR3 covers 15 residues. CDR3 in DNA: TGTGCCAGCAGTTCCGGGACAGGCGCTTACTACGAGCAGTACTTC. Translated: CASSSGTGAYYEQYF.

This clonotype has more than one count but fewer than ten. The chain couples TRBV7-2 to TRBJ1-1, with 7 bases lining up with TRBD1. Looked up from germline, CDR1 is SGHTA and CDR2 is FQGNSA. V gave up 6 bases and J gave up 0 bases; unmatched junction bases: 22. The CDR3 length is 20 residues. The CDR3 nucleotides are TGTGCCAGCAGTCTACCGACGCCCAGGGAACAGGGGCTCATGAACACTGAAGCTTTCTTT. Its translation: CASSLPTPREQGLMNTEAFF.

The rearrangement joins TRBV20-1 to TRBJ1-1; D remains unclear. The germline V and J ends were trimmed by 0 bases and 4 bases, with 9 bases remaining between them. The CDR3 has 13 amino acids. CDR1 and CDR2 (germline): DFQATT, SNEGSKA (reference sequence). The CDR3 spells CSARERMSTEAFF. In DNA, the CDR3 is TGCAGTGCTAGAGAGAGGATGAGCACTGAAGCTTTCTTT.

The chain carries TRBV7-9 and TRBJ2-7; 7 bases map to TRBD1. V lost 5 bases and J lost 0; bases outside the gene matches: 7. This CDR3 is 15 amino acids long. The germline CDR1 and CDR2 sequences are SEHNR and FQNEAQ (reference sequence). For the CDR3, the DNA is TGTGCCAGCAGCGATCACAGGGGCCTCTCCTACGAGCAGTACTTC. It yields the protein CASSDHRGLSYEQYF.

Many counts were recorded for this clonotype. The chain joins TRBV25-1 to TRBJ1-5; D possibly corresponds to TRBD1 (5 bases). The CDR3 extends over 15 amino acids. Deletions cut 6 bases from V and 3 bases from J, with 15 bases between. Looked up from germline, CDR1 is MGHDK and CDR2 is SYGVNS. The CDR3, as DNA: TGTGCCAGCAGCCCGGCAGGGCATGACAATCAGCCCCAGCATTTT. It translates to CASSPAGHDNQPQHF.

This clonotype came up many times. The chain couples TRBV20-1 to TRBJ1-1; D unresolved. CDR3 size: 15 residues. Trimming left V 3 bases short and J 4 bases short, with 18 bases between. Germline CDR1 is DFQATT and CDR2 is SNEGSKA (reference sequence). The chain's CDR3 is CSASFSLTPGTEAFF. The CDR3 nucleotides read TGCAGTGCTAGTTTTTCCTTGACGCCCGGCACTGAAGCTTTCTTT.

This clonotype has a count of ten or more. The chain joins TRBV27 to TRBJ1-2, with TRBD1 matching over 7 bases. Per germline, CDR1 MNHEY and CDR2 SMNVEV (reference sequence). The CDR3 consists of 13 residues. V shed 6 bases, J shed 2 bases, and the junction held 3 bases outside the gene matches. CDR3 loop: CASRPGQNYGYTF. CDR3 nucleotides: TGTGCCAGCAGGCCGGGACAGAACTATGGCTACACCTTC.

In its sample, this clonotype was seen a few times. J is TRBJ2-7 and V is TRBV6-4; possibly TRBD1 or TRBD2 for D (5 bases each). This CDR3 has 13 residues. Looked up from germline, CDR1 is MRHNA and CDR2 is SNTAGT. V lost 5 bases to trimming and J lost 3 bases, with 11 bases between them. The DNA of the CDR3 is TGTGCCAGCAGTCGGGACGGGCGCTACGAGCAGTACTTC. Translating it yields CASSRDGRYEQYF.

In this sample, this clonotype turned up many times. The chain uses TRBV12-5 and TRBJ2-5, with D perhaps given as TRBD1 or TRBD2 (6 bases each). V dropped 6 bases and J dropped 1 base, with 15 bases sitting between them. Per the germline V gene, CDR1 is LGHNT and CDR2 is FRNRAP. The length of the CDR3 is 15 residues. Written as DNA, the CDR3 is TGTGCTAGTGGCCTAATCGGGGGCCTCCAAGAGACCCAGTACTTC. Translating it yields CASGLIGGLQETQYF. Full variable domain (missing parts from reference TRBV12-5 and TRBJ2-5): DARVTQTPRHKVTEMGQEVTMRCQPILGHNTVFWYRQTMMQGLELLAYFRNRAPLDDSGMPKDRFSAEMPDATLATLKIQPSEPRDSAVYFCASGLIGGLQETQYFGPGTRLLVL.

A few counts support this clonotype. The chain is built from TRBV7-9 and TRBJ2-7; D call uncertain. Trimming cost V 5 bases and J 4 bases, with 9 bases left between them. This CDR3 has 12 residues. The V gene's germline CDR1 is SEHNR and CDR2 FQNEAQ (reference sequence). CDR3 in amino acids: CASSGIGYEQYF. CDR3 DNA: TGTGCCAGCAGCGGCATCGGGTACGAGCAGTACTTC.

The gene calls are TRBV27 and TRBJ1-6; unclear D gene. The V end lost 6 bases, the J end lost 11 bases, and 11 bases lay between the germline ends. This CDR3 is 12 amino acids long. Germline CDR1 and CDR2: MNHEY and SMNVEV (reference sequence). DNA for the CDR3: TGTGCCAGCAGCCTAATTGGGACACCCCTCCACTTT. Protein: CASSLIGTPLHF.

This clonotype has a handful of counts. The chain has TRBV11-3 and TRBJ2-7; D tentatively reads TRBD1 or TRBD2 (5 bases each). Germline-derived CDR1 and CDR2 are SGHNT and YENEEA. The CDR3 covers 14 residues. V lost 4 bases to trimming and J lost 6 bases, with 16 bases between them. CDR3 in DNA: TGTGCCAGCAGCTGGAAGGGCCTGAGGGGCGAGCAGTACTTC. Its translation is CASSWKGLRGEQYF.

This clonotype was found a few times. The chain couples TRBV6-4 to TRBJ2-7; TRBD1 matches at 7 bases. The CDR3 is 18 amino acids. Germline V gene data show CDR1 as MRHNA and CDR2 as SNTAGT. J lost 2 bases, V lost 2 bases, and 15 bases had no gene match. In nucleotides, the CDR3 is TGTGCCAGCAGTGACAACAGGGCAACAGGGGTTGGGGCCTACGAGCAGTACTTC. This codes for CASSDNRATGVGAYEQYF.

This clonotype was seen more than once but under ten times. The chain joins TRBV5-4 to TRBJ2-7; 12 bases fit TRBD2. The CDR3 runs to 16 residues. After removal of 3 bases from V and 0 bases from J, the junction contained 4 bases not matched to a gene. CDR1 and CDR2 (germline): SGHNT, YYREEE (reference sequence). The DNA of the CDR3 is TGTGCCAGCAGCTCGCTACTAGCGGGGGGCTCCTACGAGCAGTACTTC. Translated: CASSSLLAGGSYEQYF.

The sample holds a few counts of this clonotype. At one end, the junction sequence differs from germline, possibly due to a read error. The chain combines TRBV6-1 with TRBJ2-7, with a possible D match to TRBD2 (6 bases). This CDR3 region has 14 residues. From germline, CDR1 is MNHNS and CDR2 SASEGT. As DNA, the CDR3 is TGTGCCAGCAGGCCGGGACTGGGGTACTACGATCAGTACTTC. Its protein product is CASRPGLGYYDQYF.

This clonotype occurred many times. V is TRBV12-3 or TRBV12-4 and J is TRBJ2-7; 8 bases are shared with TRBD1. The V gene end was trimmed by 7 bases and the J gene end by 3 bases; junction bases not matched to a gene: 5. The CDR3 spans 13 residues. The CDR3 nucleotides are TGTGCCAGCAAAAGAACAGGGGGCTACGAGCAGTACTTC. Residues: CASKRTGGYEQYF.

The genes are TRBV6-2 or TRBV6-3 and TRBJ2-7; possible D gene TRBD1, 5 bases. Germline CDR1 MNHEY, CDR2 SVGEGT. Trimming shortened V by 7 bases and J by 1 base, and 8 bases separated the two germline ends. The CDR3 covers 12 residues. CDR3 bases: TGTGCCAGCATTGGGGCGTCCTACGAGCAGTACTTC. Protein product: CASIGASYEQYF.

This clonotype was recorded many times. V is TRBV6-5 and J is TRBJ1-1; possible D gene TRBD1, 6 bases. Germline values: CDR1 MNHEY, CDR2 SVGAGI. This CDR3 contains 15 residues. Trimming stripped 4 bases from V and 0 bases from J, with 12 bases between. CDR3 bases: TGTGCCAGCAGTTGGGGACACTCACTGAACACTGAAGCTTTCTTT. Protein: CASSWGHSLNTEAFF.

The chain recombines TRBV20-1 with TRBJ2-7; possibly TRBD1 for D (6 bases). Deletions cut 6 bases from V and 0 bases from J, with 18 bases between. The length of the CDR3 is 15 residues. Germline V gene lookup returns CDR1 DFQATT and CDR2 SNEGSKA (reference sequence). The CDR3 loop reads CSALRTASNSYEQYF. Written as DNA, the CDR3 is TGCAGTGCCCTTAGGACAGCCTCAAACTCCTACGAGCAGTACTTC.

This clonotype has a single count. At one end the junction does not follow the germline gene, possibly because of a read error. The chain employs TRBV6-5 and TRBJ1-2; no clear D gene. The CDR3 length is 15 residues. CDR1 MNHEY and CDR2 SVGAGI come from the germline V gene. CDR3 in DNA: TGTGCCAGCGGTTACGGTGGTTTAGGGCTAGATGGCTACACCTTC. Residues: CASGYGGLGLDGYTF.

A few counts support this clonotype. The V and J genes are TRBV29-1 and TRBJ1-2; D not certain. Germline assignment: CDR1 SQVTM and CDR2 ANQGSEA. This CDR3 has 11 residues. V was pared by 7 bases and J by 5 bases, with 11 bases between. The CDR3 protein is CSAFLKYGYTF. The CDR3 coding sequence is TGCAGCGCATTTCTAAAGTATGGCTACACCTTC.

The table lists this clonotype with many counts. The chain has TRBV6-2 or TRBV6-3 and TRBJ2-5; a possible D gene is TRBD1 (6 bases). Germline V gene data show CDR1 as MNHEY and CDR2 as SVGEGT. Trimming removed 7 bases from V and 5 bases from J, with 17 bases in between. This CDR3 is built from 14 residues. This CDR3 reads CASTHRVSGETQYF. In DNA form, the CDR3 reads TGTGCCAGCACTCACAGGGTGTCGGGCGAGACCCAGTACTTC.

The chain couples TRBV18 to TRBJ1-2; 7 bases align to TRBD1. After removal of 5 bases from V and 3 bases from J, the junction contained 6 bases not matched to a gene. CDR1 and CDR2 from the germline V gene are KGHSH and LQKENI. This CDR3 spans 14 amino acids. CDR3 in amino acids: CASSSGTEDYGYTF. In nucleotides, the CDR3 is TGTGCCAGCTCATCCGGGACAGAAGACTATGGCTACACCTTC.

This clonotype was found many times. This chain joins TRBV12-3 or TRBV12-4 and TRBJ1-2; D gene uncertain. This CDR3 comprises 19 residues. V was clipped by 0 bases and J by 8 bases, with 28 bases between them. The CDR3: CASSLAVEGGALGRRGYTF. The CDR3 DNA sequence: TGTGCCAGCAGTTTAGCGGTCGAGGGAGGTGCTTTAGGCCGGCGGGGCTACACCTTC.

This clonotype was found many times. The rearrangement uses TRBV12-5 and TRBJ2-7; D unclear. CDR1 and CDR2 (germline): LGHNT, FRNRAP. The CDR3 sequence is 12 residues long. V was shortened by 3 bases and J by 4 bases, with 7 bases between the two germline ends. This CDR3 is CASGFGQYEQYF. As DNA, the CDR3 is TGTGCTAGTGGTTTTGGGCAGTACGAGCAGTACTTC.

This clonotype was found a few times. This chain connects TRBV2 to TRBJ2-4; the D gene is possibly TRBD2 (6 bases). The V and J ends lost 2 bases and 6 bases respectively, with 11 bases between them. CDR1 and CDR2 (germline): SNHLY, FYNNEI. This CDR3 spans 14 amino acids. The CDR3 here is CASSETRGGNIQYF. Written as DNA, the CDR3 is TGTGCCAGCAGTGAAACGAGGGGAGGAAACATTCAGTACTTC.

This clonotype was picked up many times. V is TRBV6-2 or TRBV6-3 and J is TRBJ1-1; 8 nucleotides align to TRBD1. V trimming: 4 bases; J trimming: 5 bases; junction bases outside the gene matches: 9. CDR1 MNHEY and CDR2 SVGEGT come from the germline V gene. The CDR3 extends over 15 amino acids. The CDR3 DNA follows: TGTGCCAGCAGTTCCCGCACAGGGGGAGGAACTGAAGCTTTCTTT. Translation gives CASSSRTGGGTEAFF.